Detailed here is one T cell receptor (beta chain). This clonotype was observed at least ten times. No antigen is known for it. The record has no base qualities; no much larger clone is one base away. The method was PCR. The instrument given in TCRdb is Illumina HiSeq 2500. Molecular barcoding was employed in the preparation of TCR libraries, with unique molecular identifiers being used to normalize TCRbeta repertoire quantification. Through fastp at Q25 and MiXCR, TCRdb rebuilt clones from the public reads, retaining in-frame beta chains. Every entry covers one CDR3 protein and lists the most common genes and DNA from its rows. For this sample the table gives about 260,000 distinct CDR3 sequences, of which 6.5% to 9% were detected only once. 6% to 7% of the sample lies in the top ten. CDR1 and CDR2 (SGHAT, FQNNGV) derive from the germline V gene. The CDR3, from cysteine to phenylalanine, totals 18 residues. The entry retains the CDR3 DNA only, 54 bases that are in frame from base 1. V sheds 2 bases and J sheds 0 bases, leaving 16 bases between their ends.

The data were obtained in a study of T-cell reconstitution after alpha-beta-depleted transplantation in children (dated by TCRdb to 2016 to 2017). About the study as a whole: T-cell immune reconstitution after TCRalphabeta/CD19-depleted allogeneic hematopoietic cell transplantation in children was quantitatively tracked in the study by means of TCR repertoire profiling.

The meaning of the sample's treatment or condition label: allogeneic hematopoietic cell transplantation with graft depleted of TCRalphabeta T cells and CD19 B cells. The transplant recipients were children given TCRalphabeta/CD19-depleted allogeneic hematopoietic cell grafts. The paper's findings and limits, for the study overall: The apparently early recovery of alphabetaT-cell counts about two months after transplant reportedly depended on only several hundred rapidly expanded clones that came from non-depleted graft cells. Hyperexpanded clone frequencies declined over subsequent months; after one year, T-cell counts and TCRbeta diversity were mostly attributed to newly produced T cells. In some patients, the high TCRbeta diversity seen at day 60 was put down to recipient T cells and intrathymic progenitors that had survived conditioning.

The sequence links TRBV11-2 to TRBJ2-2, with TRBD1 tentatively as D gene (6 bases match). Sequencing was performed on PBMCs, mostly from graft donor cells, taken 180 days after TCRalphabeta/CD19-depleted stem cell transplant. The source is a male patient younger than 18 who had a stem cell transplant for acute lymphoblastic leukemia, so the T cells may come from the graft donor. For the CDR3, the sequence is CASSLRGTTSSNTGELFF. The DNA sequence is as follows: TGTGCCAGCAGCTTAAGGGGGACAACCTCTTCGAACACCGGGGAGCTGTTTTTT. When the CDR3 is completed using the reference TRBV11-2 and TRBJ2-2 genes on either side, the full variable domain is EAGVAQSPRYKIIEKRQSVAFWCNPISGHATLYWYQQILGQGPKLLIQFQNNGVVDDSQLPKDRFSAERLKGVDSTLKIQPAKLEDSAVYLCASSLRGTTSSNTGELFFGEGSRLTVL.